These 21 T cell receptor beta chains originate from one sample sequenced in a study of blood T cell repertoires in COVID-19. TCRdb's copy holds only in-frame clones and misses some; the assay was immunoSEQ multiplex PCR. This sample has approximately 210,000 clones, with just over 85% found just once. Sample: PBMCs or T cells enriched from blood (not recorded which). The receptor source for this set is a woman between 50 and 59 years old with acute COVID-19.

This sequence joins TRBV5-1 and TRBJ2-7, with TRBD2 matching over 9 bases. The CDR3 has 14 residues. With V trimmed by 7 bases and J by 1 base, 6 bases remained unmatched. The V gene's germline CDR1 is SGHRS and CDR2 YFSETQ. The CDR3 coding sequence is TGCGCCAGCGGATTAGCGGGAGTATCCTACGAGCAGTACTTC. This encodes CASGLAGVSYEQYF.

The chain has TRBV7-3 and TRBJ2-7, with a possible D match to TRBD2 (6 bases). Per the germline V gene, CDR1 is SGHTA and CDR2 is FQGTGA. This CDR3 spans 16 amino acids. V was pared by 5 bases and J by 6 bases, with 23 bases between. CDR3 sequence reads: CASSAQLGGGTGEQYF. In DNA form, the CDR3 reads TGTGCCAGCAGCGCTCAACTTGGTGGCGGGACGGGCGAGCAGTACTTC.

V gene TRBV6-5 combines with J gene TRBJ1-1; D is perhaps TRBD1 (6 bases). Looked up from germline, CDR1 is MNHEY and CDR2 is SVGAGI. The CDR3 runs 12 residues. V lost 6 bases to trimming and J lost 9 bases, with 14 bases between them. In DNA form, the CDR3 reads TGTGCCAGCAGCCTAAGGACAGACCAAGCTTTCTTT. This gives the protein CASSLRTDQAFF.

This clone was observed a single time. The junction differs from germline at one of its ends, possibly a read error. V usage is TRBV29-1 and J usage is TRBJ2-7, with a tentative D call TRBD1 (6 bases). Germline loops: CDR1 SQVTM, CDR2 ANQGSEA. This CDR3 has 11 residues. The CDR3 here is CSVAENREFHF. CDR3 DNA: TGCAGCGTTGCGGAAAACAGGGAATTTCACTTC.

V is TRBV18 and J is TRBJ1-2; no clear D gene. This CDR3 is built from 14 residues. Germline V lookup: CDR1 KGHSH, CDR2 LQKENI. V lost 2 bases to trimming and J lost 0 bases, with 7 bases between them. The CDR3 DNA is TGTGCCAGCTCACCATCCAGGACTAACTATGGCTACACCTTC. Translated: CASSPSRTNYGYTF.

The V gene is TRBV28, the J gene TRBJ1-5, with D possibly TRBD1 on 5 matching bases. CDR3 length equals 14 residues. CDR1 MDHEN and CDR2 SYDVKM come from the germline V gene. Trimming shortened V by 2 bases and J by 3 bases, and 8 bases separated the two germline ends. CDR3 amino acids: CASSLGALNQPQHF. The DNA for the CDR3 is TGTGCCAGCAGTTTAGGGGCCCTCAATCAGCCCCAGCATTTT.

This chain connects TRBV29-1 to TRBJ2-3; D might be TRBD1 (5 bases). This CDR3 is built from 13 residues. In germline, CDR1 is SQVTM, CDR2 ANQGSEA. Deletions cut 0 bases from V and 5 bases from J, with 9 bases between. The CDR3 bases are TGCAGCGTTGAAGATCTTAGGGGAGATACGCAGTATTTT. It yields the protein CSVEDLRGDTQYF.

The chain recombines TRBV6-5 with TRBJ2-2, with D possibly matching TRBD1 (5 bases). V was shortened by 0 bases and J by 8 bases, with 16 bases between the two germline ends. CDR3 length equals 16 residues. CDR1 is MNHEY and CDR2 is SVGAGI in the germline V gene. This CDR3 is CASSYSPPGFSGELFF. The CDR3 bases are TGTGCCAGCAGTTACTCTCCCCCAGGGTTTTCGGGGGAGCTGTTTTTT.

The chain is built from TRBV7-8 and TRBJ2-7; a possible D gene is TRBD2 (5 bases). The germline gives CDR1 SGHVS, CDR2 FQNEAQ. Between the trimmed V and J ends, which lost 6 bases and 6 bases, there was a span of 9 bases. The CDR3 is made up of 11 amino acids. The CDR3 DNA is TGTGCCAGCAGGGCCGGGGTCGAGCAGTACTTC. The encoded protein is CASRAGVEQYF.

CDR3 amino acids: CASSLLGTNFYEQYF. CDR3 coding DNA: TGTGCCAGCAGTTTATTGGGGACTAATTTCTACGAGCAGTACTTC. The chain combines TRBV28 with TRBJ2-7; 7 bases are shared with TRBD2. Germline V gene lookup returns CDR1 MDHEN and CDR2 SYDVKM. Germline trimming cut 1 base from V and 3 bases from J; bases unmatched to any gene: 6. The CDR3 is made up of 15 amino acids.

The gene calls are TRBV25-1 and TRBJ2-3, with D hard to call. Trimming took 7 bases from V and 2 from J, leaving 22 bases between them. Germline V lookup: CDR1 MGHDK, CDR2 SYGVNS. CDR3 length: 17 amino acids. CDR3 in amino acids: CASNGISSGQITDTQYF. CDR3 DNA sequence: TGTGCCAGCAACGGAATCTCTTCGGGTCAGATCACAGATACGCAGTATTTT.

J is TRBJ1-5 and V is TRBV12-3 or TRBV12-4; D uncertain. The germline V and J ends were trimmed by 3 bases and 5 bases, with 5 bases remaining between them. CDR3 length: 12 residues. The chain's CDR3 is CASSLSDQPQHF. The CDR3, as DNA: TGTGCCAGCAGTTTGTCGGATCAGCCCCAGCATTTT.

This clone was detected only a few times. This chain uses TRBV28 with TRBJ2-1; TRBD2 matches 11 bases. V shed 3 bases, J shed 3 bases, and the junction held 13 bases outside the gene matches. The germline gives CDR1 MDHEN, CDR2 SYDVKM. CDR3 size: 19 residues. The CDR3 nucleotides read TGTGCCAGCAGTTTGGGGGTCGGGACTAGCGGTCCAAACTACAATGAGCAGTTCTTC. Translation: CASSLGVGTSGPNYNEQFF.

This chain joins TRBV19 and TRBJ2-7; possible D gene TRBD2, 6 bases. The V gene's germline CDR1 is LNHDA and CDR2 SQIVND (reference sequence). The CDR3 sequence is 14 residues long. V was pared by 5 bases and J by 3 bases, with 14 bases between. The CDR3: CASSPRDSFYEQYF. In DNA form, the CDR3 reads TGTGCCAGTAGTCCCCGGGACTCCTTCTACGAGCAGTACTTC.

The V and J genes are TRBV5-6 and TRBJ1-1, with 9 bases aligning to TRBD1. Trimming removed 2 bases from V and 0 bases from J; junction bases left unmatched: 5. Germline lookup yields CDR1 SGHDT and CDR2 YYEEEE. The CDR3 runs 16 residues. This chain's CDR3 is CASSLTGGRMNTEAFF. For the CDR3, the DNA is TGTGCCAGCAGCTTAACAGGGGGCCGAATGAACACTGAAGCTTTCTTT.

Written as DNA, the CDR3 is TGTGCCAGTAGTATCCCCCGGACAGAGAGTAACTATGGCTACACCTTC. It codes for CASSIPRTESNYGYTF. The V and J genes are TRBV19 and TRBJ1-2; D may be TRBD1 (6 bases). With 3 bases removed from V and 1 base from J, the gap between germline ends came to 15 bases. Germline CDR1 reads LNHDA; CDR2 reads SQIVND (reference sequence). The CDR3 runs 16 residues.

The chain couples TRBV6-2 or TRBV6-3 to TRBJ2-1; D not certain. CDR1 and CDR2 (germline): MNHEY, SVGEGT. Trimming left V 0 bases short and J 5 bases short, with 8 bases between. The CDR3 runs 14 residues. CDR3 coding DNA: TGTGCCAGCAGTTACTCGAGTCTAAACAATGAGCAGTTCTTC. Translated, it gives CASSYSSLNNEQFF.

The chain links TRBV7-2 to TRBJ2-5; D possibly corresponds to TRBD1 (6 bases). Trimming stripped 1 base from V and 4 bases from J, with 13 bases between. The CDR3 extends over 15 amino acids. Germline CDR1 reads SGHTA; CDR2 reads FQGNSA. This CDR3 is CASSLVTGRGETQYF. The CDR3 DNA reads as TGTGCCAGCAGCTTAGTCACAGGGAGAGGAGAGACCCAGTACTTC.

The rearrangement uses TRBV6-2 or TRBV6-3 and TRBJ2-1; no clear D gene. CDR3 length equals 12 residues. Germline values: CDR1 MNHEY, CDR2 SVGEGT. V lost 4 bases and J lost 8, with 9 bases in between. The DNA of the CDR3 is TGTGCCAGCAGTTCCTATATCGATGAGCAGTTCTTC. This gives the protein CASSSYIDEQFF.

The rearrangement links TRBV2 to TRBJ1-5, with D perhaps matching TRBD1 (5 bases). Germline CDR1 SNHLY, CDR2 FYNNEI. The length of the CDR3 is 15 residues. V was clipped by 4 bases and J by 2 bases, with 12 bases between them. Written as DNA, the CDR3 is TGTGCCAGCAGTGGGCCTTCGGGGGGCAATCAGCCCCAGCATTTT. The encoded protein is CASSGPSGGNQPQHF.

The gene calls are TRBV10-3 and TRBJ2-3; TRBD2 aligns across 9 bases. The germline CDR1 and CDR2 sequences are ENHRY and SYGVKD. J was trimmed by 3 bases and V by 4 bases; bases with no gene match: 11. This CDR3 has 17 residues. In nucleotides, the CDR3 is TGTGCCATCAGTGGGGGGAAGGGTAGCGGGAGAACAGATACGCAGTATTTT. Protein sequence: CAISGGKGSGRTDTQYF.